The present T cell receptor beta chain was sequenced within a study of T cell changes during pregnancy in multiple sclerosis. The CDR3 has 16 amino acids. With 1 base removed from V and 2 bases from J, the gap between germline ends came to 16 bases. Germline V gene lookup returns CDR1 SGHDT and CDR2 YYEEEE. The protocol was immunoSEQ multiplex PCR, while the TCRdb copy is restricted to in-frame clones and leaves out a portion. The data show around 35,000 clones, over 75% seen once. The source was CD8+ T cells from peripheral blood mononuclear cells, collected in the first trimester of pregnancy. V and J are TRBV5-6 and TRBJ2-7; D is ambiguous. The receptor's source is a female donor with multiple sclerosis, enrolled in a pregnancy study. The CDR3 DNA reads TGTGCCAGCAGCTTGAGTTTCTCTACTAATACCTACGAGCAGTACTTC. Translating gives CASSLSFSTNTYEQYF.